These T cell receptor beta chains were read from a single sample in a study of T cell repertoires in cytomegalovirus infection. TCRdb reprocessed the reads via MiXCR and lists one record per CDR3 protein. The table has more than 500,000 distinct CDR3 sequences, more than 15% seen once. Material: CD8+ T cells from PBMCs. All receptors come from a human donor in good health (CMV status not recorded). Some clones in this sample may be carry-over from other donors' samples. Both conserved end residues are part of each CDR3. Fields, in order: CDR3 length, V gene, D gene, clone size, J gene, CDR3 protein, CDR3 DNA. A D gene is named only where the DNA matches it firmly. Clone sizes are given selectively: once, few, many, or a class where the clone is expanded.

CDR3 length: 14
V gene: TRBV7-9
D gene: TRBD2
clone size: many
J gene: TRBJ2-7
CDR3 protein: CASRSRGGNDEQYF
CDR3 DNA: TGTGCCAGCAGGTCCCGGGGGGGGAACGACGAGCAGTACTTC

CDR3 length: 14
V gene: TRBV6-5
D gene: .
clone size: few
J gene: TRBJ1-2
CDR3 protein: CASSYSKGSRGYTF
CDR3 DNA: TGTGCCAGCAGTTACTCGAAGGGGTCTCGGGGCTACACCTTC

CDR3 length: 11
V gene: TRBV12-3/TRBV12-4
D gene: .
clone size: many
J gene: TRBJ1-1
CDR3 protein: CASGDFFPAFF
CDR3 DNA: TGTGCCAGCGGAGATTTTTTCCCCGCTTTCTTT

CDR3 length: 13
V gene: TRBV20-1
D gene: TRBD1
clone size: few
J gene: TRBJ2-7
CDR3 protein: CSATDRASYEQYF
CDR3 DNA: TGCAGTGCCACGGACAGGGCGAGCTACGAGCAGTACTTC

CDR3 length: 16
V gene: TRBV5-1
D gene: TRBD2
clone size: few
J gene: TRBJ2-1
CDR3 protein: CASSLVRGRADNEQFF
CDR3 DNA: TGCGCCAGCAGCTTAGTTCGCGGGAGGGCCGACAATGAGCAGTTCTTC

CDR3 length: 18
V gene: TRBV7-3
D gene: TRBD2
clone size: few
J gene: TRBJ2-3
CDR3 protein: CASSPRGLLAGASDTQYF
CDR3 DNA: TGTGCCAGCAGCCCCCGGGGCCTACTAGCGGGAGCGTCAGATACGCAGTATTTT

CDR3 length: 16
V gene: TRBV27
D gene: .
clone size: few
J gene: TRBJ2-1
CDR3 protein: CASSLWDEGKGNEQFF
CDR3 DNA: TGTGCCAGCAGTTTATGGGACGAGGGGAAGGGCAATGAGCAGTTCTTC

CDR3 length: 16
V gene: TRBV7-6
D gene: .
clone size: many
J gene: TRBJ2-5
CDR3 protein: CASSLGGQGKGETQYF
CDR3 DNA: TGTGCCAGCAGCTTAGGAGGGCAGGGAAAAGGGGAGACCCAGTACTTC

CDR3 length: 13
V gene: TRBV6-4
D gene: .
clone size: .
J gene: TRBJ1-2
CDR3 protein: CASSDTVSSGYTF
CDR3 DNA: TGTGCCAGCAGTGACACTGTATCCAGCGGCTACACCTTC

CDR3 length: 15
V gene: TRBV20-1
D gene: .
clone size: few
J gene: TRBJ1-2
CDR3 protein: CSTSDRREANYGYTF
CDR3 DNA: TGCAGTACTTCAGATAGGAGGGAAGCTAACTATGGCTACACCTTC

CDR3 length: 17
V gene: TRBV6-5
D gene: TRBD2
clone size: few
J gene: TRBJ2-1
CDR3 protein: CASTLRLAGAGYNEQFF
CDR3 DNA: TGTGCCAGCACTCTCCGACTAGCGGGAGCCGGGTACAATGAGCAGTTCTTC

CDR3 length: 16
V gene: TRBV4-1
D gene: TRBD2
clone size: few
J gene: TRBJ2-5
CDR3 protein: CASSQPPGRGQETQYF
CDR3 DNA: TGCGCCAGCAGCCAACCGCCTGGGAGGGGCCAAGAGACCCAGTACTTC

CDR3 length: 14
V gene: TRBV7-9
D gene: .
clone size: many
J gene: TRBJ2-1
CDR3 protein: CASSFVLRDNEQFF
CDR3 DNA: TGTGCCAGCAGCTTCGTCCTAAGGGACAATGAGCAGTTCTTC

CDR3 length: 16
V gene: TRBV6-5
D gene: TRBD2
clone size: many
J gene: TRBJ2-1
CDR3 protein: CASSSPTSGTFNEQFF
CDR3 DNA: TGTGCCAGCAGTTCCCCGACTAGCGGGACTTTCAATGAGCAGTTCTTC

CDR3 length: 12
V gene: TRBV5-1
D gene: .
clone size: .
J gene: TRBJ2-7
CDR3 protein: CVSSLGFYEQYF
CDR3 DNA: TGCGTCAGCAGCTTGGGCTTCTACGAGCAGTACTTC

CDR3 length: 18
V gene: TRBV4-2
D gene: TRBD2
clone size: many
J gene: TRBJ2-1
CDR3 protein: CASSQDDIRTSGYNEQFF
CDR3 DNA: TGTGCCAGCAGCCAAGACGACATTCGGACTAGCGGCTACAATGAGCAGTTCTTC

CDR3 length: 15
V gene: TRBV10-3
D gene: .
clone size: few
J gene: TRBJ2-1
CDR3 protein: CAISDGGPSYNEQFF
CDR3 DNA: TGTGCCATCAGTGACGGGGGGCCTTCGTACAATGAGCAGTTCTTC

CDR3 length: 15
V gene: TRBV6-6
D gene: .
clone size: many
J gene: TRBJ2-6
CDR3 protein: CASRRDSSGANVLTF
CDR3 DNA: TGTGCCAGCAGGCGGGACAGCTCTGGGGCCAACGTCCTGACTTTC

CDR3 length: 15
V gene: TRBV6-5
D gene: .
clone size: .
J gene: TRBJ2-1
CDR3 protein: CASRAGLRQYNEQFF
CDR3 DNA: TGTGCCAGCAGGGCGGGACTTCGCCAGTACAATGAGCAGTTCTTC

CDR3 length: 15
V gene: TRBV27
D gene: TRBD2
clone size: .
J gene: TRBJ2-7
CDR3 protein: CASSDLAGESYEQYF
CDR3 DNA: TGTGCCAGCAGTGACCTAGCGGGAGAGTCTTACGAGCAGTACTTC

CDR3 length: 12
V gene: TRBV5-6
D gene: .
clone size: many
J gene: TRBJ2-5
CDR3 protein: CASRYGQETQYF
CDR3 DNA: TGTGCCAGCAGGTACGGTCAGGAGACCCAGTACTTC

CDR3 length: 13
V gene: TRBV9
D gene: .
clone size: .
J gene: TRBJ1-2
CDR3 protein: CASSPRTTDGYTF
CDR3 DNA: TGTGCCAGCAGCCCCCGTACGACCGACGGCTACACCTTC

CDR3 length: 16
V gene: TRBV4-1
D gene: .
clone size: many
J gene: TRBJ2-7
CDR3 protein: CASSPEPEGRSYEQYF
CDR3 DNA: TGCGCCAGCAGTCCTGAGCCGGAGGGACGGAGCTACGAGCAGTACTTC

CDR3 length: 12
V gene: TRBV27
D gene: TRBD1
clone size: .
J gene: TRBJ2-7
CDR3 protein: CAAGTETYEQYF
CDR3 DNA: TGTGCCGCCGGGACAGAGACCTACGAGCAGTACTTC

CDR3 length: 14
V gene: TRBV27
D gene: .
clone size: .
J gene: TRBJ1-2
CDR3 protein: CASSLKVWIHGYTF
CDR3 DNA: TGTGCCAGCAGTTTAAAGGTGTGGATCCATGGCTACACCTTC

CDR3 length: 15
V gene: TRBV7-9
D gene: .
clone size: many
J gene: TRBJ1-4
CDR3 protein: CASSPPRSSNEKLFF
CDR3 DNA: TGTGCCAGCAGCCCGCCACGGAGTTCGAATGAAAAACTGTTTTTT

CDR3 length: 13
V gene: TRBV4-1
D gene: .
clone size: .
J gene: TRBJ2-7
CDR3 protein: CASSHGGGGEQYF
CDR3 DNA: TGCGCCAGCAGCCACGGTGGGGGAGGCGAGCAGTACTTC

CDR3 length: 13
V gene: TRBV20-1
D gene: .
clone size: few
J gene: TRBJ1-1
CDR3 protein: CSADSSLNTEAFF
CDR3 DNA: TGCAGTGCCGACAGCTCCTTGAACACTGAAGCTTTCTTT